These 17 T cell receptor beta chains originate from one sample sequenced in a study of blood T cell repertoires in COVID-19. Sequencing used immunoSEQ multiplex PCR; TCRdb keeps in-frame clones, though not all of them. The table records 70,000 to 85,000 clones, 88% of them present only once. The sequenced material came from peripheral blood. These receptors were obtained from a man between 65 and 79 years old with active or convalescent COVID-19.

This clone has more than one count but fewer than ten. This CDR3 reads CASSLGWRDTQYF. CDR3 nucleotides: TGTGCCAGCAGCTTGGGTTGGAGAGATACGCAGTATTTT. The J gene is TRBJ2-3, the V gene TRBV5-8, with D uncertain. This CDR3 is 13 amino acids long. Germline V gives CDR1 SGHTS, CDR2 YDEGEE. The V gene lost 0 bases and the J gene lost 5 bases, with 7 bases spanning the gap.

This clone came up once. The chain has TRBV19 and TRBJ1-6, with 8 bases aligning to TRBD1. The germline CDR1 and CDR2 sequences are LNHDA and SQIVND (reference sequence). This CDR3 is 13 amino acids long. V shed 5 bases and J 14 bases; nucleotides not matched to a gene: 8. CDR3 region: CASSQGAVGTLHF. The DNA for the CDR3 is TGTGCCAGTAGTCAGGGGGCCGTCGGAACCCTCCACTTT.

CDR3 protein: CASRSPPGTYNEQFF. The CDR3 DNA follows: TGTGCCAGCAGGTCTCCTCCAGGTACCTACAATGAGCAGTTCTTC. The V gene is TRBV5-8, the J gene TRBJ2-1; D is uncertain. The CDR3 runs to 15 residues. Germline V CDR1 and CDR2: SGHTS, YDEGEE. V lost 5 bases and J 2 bases, leaving 14 bases between the germline ends.

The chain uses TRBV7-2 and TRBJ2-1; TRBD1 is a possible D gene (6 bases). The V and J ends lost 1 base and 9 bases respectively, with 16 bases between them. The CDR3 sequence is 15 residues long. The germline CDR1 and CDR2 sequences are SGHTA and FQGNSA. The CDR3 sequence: CASSLGGILGGEQFF. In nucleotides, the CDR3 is TGTGCCAGCAGCTTAGGTGGAATTTTAGGGGGTGAGCAGTTCTTC.

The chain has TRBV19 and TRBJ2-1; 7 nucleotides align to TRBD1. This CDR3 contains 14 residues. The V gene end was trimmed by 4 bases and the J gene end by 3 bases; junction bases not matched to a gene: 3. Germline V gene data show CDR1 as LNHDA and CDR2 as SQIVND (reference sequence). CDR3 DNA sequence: TGTGCCAGTAGTAGACAGGGTGGCTACAATGAGCAGTTCTTC. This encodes CASSRQGGYNEQFF.

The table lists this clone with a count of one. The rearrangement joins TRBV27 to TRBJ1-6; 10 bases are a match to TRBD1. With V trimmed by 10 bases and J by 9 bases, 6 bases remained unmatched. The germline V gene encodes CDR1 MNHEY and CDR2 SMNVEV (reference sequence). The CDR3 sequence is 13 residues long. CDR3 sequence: CATTGGSSSPLHF. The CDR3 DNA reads TGTGCCACGACAGGGGGCTCGAGTTCACCCCTCCACTTT.

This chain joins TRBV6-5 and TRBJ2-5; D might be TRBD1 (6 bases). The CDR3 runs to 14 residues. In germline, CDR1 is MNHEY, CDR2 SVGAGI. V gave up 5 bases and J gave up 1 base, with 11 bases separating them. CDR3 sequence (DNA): TGTGCCAGCAGTATAGCCAGGGGCCAAGAGACCCAGTACTTC. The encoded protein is CASSIARGQETQYF.

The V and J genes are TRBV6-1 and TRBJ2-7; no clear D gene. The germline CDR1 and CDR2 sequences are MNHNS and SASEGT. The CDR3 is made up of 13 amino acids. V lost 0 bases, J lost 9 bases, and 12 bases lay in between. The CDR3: CASSEAPTSRQYF. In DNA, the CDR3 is TGTGCCAGCAGTGAAGCCCCTACTTCCCGGCAGTACTTC.

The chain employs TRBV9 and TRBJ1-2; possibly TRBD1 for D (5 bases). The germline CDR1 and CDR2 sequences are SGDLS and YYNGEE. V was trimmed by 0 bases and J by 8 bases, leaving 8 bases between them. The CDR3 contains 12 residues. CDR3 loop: CASSVARAGYTF. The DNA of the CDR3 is TGTGCCAGCAGCGTAGCCAGGGCGGGCTACACCTTC.

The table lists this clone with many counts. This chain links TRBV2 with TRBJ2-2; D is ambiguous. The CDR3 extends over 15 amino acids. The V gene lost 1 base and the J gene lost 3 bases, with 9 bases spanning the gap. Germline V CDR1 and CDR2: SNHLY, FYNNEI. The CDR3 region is CASSEGPGYTGELFF. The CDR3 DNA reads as TGTGCCAGCAGTGAAGGACCGGGTTACACCGGGGAGCTGTTTTTT.

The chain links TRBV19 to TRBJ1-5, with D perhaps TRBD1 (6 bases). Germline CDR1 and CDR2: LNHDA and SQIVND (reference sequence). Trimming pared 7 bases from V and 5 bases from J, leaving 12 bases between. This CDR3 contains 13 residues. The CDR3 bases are TGTGCCAGTACTCAACAGGGAGATCAGCCCCAGCATTTT. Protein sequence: CASTQQGDQPQHF.

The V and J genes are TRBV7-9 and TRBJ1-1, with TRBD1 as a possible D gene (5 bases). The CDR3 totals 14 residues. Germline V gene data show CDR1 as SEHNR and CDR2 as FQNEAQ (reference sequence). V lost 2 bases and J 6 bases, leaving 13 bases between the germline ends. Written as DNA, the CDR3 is TGTGCCAGCAGCTTACCAGGGCTTGGCGCTGAAGCTTTCTTT. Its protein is CASSLPGLGAEAFF.

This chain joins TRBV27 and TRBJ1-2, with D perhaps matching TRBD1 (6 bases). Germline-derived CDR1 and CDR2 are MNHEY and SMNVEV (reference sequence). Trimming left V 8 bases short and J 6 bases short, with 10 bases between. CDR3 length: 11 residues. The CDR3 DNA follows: TGTGCCAGCTGGGGACACCATGGCTACACCTTC. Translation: CASWGHHGYTF.

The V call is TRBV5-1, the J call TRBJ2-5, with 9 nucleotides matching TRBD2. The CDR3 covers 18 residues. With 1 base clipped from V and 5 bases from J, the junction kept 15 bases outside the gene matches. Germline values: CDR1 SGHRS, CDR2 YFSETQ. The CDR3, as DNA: TGCGCCAGCAGCTTGCGCCCTCAGGCGGGGGGGCCTGGGGAGACCCAGTACTTC. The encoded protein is CASSLRPQAGGPGETQYF. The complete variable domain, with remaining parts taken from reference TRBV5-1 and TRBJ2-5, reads KAGVTQTPRYLIKTRGQQVTLSCSPISGHRSVSWYQQTPGQGLQFLFEYFSETQRNKGNFPGRFSGRQFSNSRSEMNVSTLELGDSALYLCASSLRPQAGGPGETQYFGPGTRLLVL.

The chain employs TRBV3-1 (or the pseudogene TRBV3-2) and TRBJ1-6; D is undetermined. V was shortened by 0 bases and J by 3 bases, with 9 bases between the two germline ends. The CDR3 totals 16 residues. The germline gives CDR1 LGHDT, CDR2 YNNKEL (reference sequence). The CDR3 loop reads CASSQDPNFYNSPLHF. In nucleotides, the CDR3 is TGTGCCAGCAGCCAAGACCCGAACTTCTATAATTCACCCCTCCACTTT.

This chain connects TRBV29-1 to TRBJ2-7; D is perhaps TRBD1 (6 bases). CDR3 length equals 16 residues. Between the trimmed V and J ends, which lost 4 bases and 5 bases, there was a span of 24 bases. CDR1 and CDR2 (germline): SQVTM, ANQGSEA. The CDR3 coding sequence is TGCAGCGTTGCCAGGTTGCATGGCAGGGGAAGGAACGAGCAGTACTTC. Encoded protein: CSVARLHGRGRNEQYF.

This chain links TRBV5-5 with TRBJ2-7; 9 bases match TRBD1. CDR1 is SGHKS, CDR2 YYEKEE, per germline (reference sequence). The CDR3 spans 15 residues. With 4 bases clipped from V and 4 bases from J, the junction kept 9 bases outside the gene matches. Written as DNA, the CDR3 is TGTGCCAGCAGCCCGGACAGGGGCGGAAGTTACGAGCAGTACTTC. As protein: CASSPDRGGSYEQYF.